This T cell receptor (beta chain) was sequenced during a study of technical replicates of blood from a few donors. Using immunoSEQ multiplex PCR, the repertoire was profiled, and TCRdb retains in-frame clones only, with some absent. The data contain fewer than 95,000 clones, 90% to 95% of them singletons. This CDR3 is built from 13 residues. CDR1 is SQVTM and CDR2 is ANQGSEA in the germline V gene. Deletions cut 8 bases from V and 1 base from J, with 12 bases between. This TCR derives from a human donor in good health. What was sequenced was T cells isolated from PBMCs. The chain recombines TRBV29-1 with TRBJ1-5; D unclear. CDR3 protein: CSSGRNSNQPQHF. As DNA, the CDR3 is TGCAGCAGCGGACGGAACAGCAATCAGCCCCAGCATTTT.